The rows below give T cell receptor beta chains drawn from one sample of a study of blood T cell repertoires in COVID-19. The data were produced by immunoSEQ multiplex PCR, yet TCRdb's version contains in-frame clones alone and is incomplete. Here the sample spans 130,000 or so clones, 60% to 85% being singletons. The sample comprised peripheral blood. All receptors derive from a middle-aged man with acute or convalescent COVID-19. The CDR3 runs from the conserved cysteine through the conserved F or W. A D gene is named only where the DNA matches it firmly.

CASRRLDRGPLAFF TGTGCCAGCAGGCGACTCGACAGGGGGCCCCTGGCTTTCTTT TRBJ1-1 TRBD1 TRBV27
CASSLGGTGLGTEAFF TGTGCCAGCAGCTTGGGGGGGACAGGCCTGGGCACTGAAGCTTTCTTT TRBJ1-1 TRBD1 TRBV5-8
CASSLAMTSLGAEAFF TGTGCCAGCAGCTTGGCCATGACCTCCCTCGGGGCTGAAGCTTTCTTT TRBJ1-1 . TRBV5-5
CASSLTGVGDTQYF TGCGCCAGCAGCTTGACAGGGGTCGGAGATACGCAGTATTTT TRBJ2-3 TRBD1 TRBV5-1
CASSERDRGLTEAFF TGTGCCAGCAGTGAAAGGGACAGGGGGCTCACTGAAGCTTTCTTT TRBJ1-1 TRBD1 TRBV6-1
CASSLGGTGWYF TGTGCCAGCAGCTTAGGCGGGACAGGCTGGTACTTC TRBJ2-5 TRBD1 TRBV7-9
CASSRTQGNYGYTF TGTGCCAGCTCACGTACCCAGGGGAACTATGGCTACACCTTC TRBJ1-2 . TRBV18
CASHNRVTGELFF TGTGCCAGCCATAACAGGGTCACCGGGGAGCTGTTTTTT TRBJ2-2 . TRBV28
CASSLDPLAGGQFF TGTGCCAGCAGCCTCGACCCTCTAGCGGGGGGGCAGTTCTTC TRBJ2-1 TRBD2 TRBV4-2
CATRGTTNGYTF TGTGCCACCAGAGGGACAACGAATGGCTACACCTTC TRBJ1-2 . TRBV6-5